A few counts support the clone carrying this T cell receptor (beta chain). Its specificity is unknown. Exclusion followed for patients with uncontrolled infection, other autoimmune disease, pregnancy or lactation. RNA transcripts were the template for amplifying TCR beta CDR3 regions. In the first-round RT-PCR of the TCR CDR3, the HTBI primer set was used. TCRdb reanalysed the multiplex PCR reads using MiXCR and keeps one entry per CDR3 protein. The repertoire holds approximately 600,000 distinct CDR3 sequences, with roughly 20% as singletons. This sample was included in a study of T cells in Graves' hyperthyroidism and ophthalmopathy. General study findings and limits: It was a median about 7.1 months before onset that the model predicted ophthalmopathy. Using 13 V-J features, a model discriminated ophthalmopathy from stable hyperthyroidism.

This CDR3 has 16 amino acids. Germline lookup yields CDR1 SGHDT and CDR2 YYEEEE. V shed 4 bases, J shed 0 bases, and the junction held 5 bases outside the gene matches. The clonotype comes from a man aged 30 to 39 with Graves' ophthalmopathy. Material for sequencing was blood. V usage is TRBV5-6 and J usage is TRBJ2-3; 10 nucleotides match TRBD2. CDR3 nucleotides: TGTGCCAGCAGCCGGCTAGCGGGAGCTAGCACAGATACGCAGTATTTT. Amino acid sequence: CASSRLAGASTDTQYF.